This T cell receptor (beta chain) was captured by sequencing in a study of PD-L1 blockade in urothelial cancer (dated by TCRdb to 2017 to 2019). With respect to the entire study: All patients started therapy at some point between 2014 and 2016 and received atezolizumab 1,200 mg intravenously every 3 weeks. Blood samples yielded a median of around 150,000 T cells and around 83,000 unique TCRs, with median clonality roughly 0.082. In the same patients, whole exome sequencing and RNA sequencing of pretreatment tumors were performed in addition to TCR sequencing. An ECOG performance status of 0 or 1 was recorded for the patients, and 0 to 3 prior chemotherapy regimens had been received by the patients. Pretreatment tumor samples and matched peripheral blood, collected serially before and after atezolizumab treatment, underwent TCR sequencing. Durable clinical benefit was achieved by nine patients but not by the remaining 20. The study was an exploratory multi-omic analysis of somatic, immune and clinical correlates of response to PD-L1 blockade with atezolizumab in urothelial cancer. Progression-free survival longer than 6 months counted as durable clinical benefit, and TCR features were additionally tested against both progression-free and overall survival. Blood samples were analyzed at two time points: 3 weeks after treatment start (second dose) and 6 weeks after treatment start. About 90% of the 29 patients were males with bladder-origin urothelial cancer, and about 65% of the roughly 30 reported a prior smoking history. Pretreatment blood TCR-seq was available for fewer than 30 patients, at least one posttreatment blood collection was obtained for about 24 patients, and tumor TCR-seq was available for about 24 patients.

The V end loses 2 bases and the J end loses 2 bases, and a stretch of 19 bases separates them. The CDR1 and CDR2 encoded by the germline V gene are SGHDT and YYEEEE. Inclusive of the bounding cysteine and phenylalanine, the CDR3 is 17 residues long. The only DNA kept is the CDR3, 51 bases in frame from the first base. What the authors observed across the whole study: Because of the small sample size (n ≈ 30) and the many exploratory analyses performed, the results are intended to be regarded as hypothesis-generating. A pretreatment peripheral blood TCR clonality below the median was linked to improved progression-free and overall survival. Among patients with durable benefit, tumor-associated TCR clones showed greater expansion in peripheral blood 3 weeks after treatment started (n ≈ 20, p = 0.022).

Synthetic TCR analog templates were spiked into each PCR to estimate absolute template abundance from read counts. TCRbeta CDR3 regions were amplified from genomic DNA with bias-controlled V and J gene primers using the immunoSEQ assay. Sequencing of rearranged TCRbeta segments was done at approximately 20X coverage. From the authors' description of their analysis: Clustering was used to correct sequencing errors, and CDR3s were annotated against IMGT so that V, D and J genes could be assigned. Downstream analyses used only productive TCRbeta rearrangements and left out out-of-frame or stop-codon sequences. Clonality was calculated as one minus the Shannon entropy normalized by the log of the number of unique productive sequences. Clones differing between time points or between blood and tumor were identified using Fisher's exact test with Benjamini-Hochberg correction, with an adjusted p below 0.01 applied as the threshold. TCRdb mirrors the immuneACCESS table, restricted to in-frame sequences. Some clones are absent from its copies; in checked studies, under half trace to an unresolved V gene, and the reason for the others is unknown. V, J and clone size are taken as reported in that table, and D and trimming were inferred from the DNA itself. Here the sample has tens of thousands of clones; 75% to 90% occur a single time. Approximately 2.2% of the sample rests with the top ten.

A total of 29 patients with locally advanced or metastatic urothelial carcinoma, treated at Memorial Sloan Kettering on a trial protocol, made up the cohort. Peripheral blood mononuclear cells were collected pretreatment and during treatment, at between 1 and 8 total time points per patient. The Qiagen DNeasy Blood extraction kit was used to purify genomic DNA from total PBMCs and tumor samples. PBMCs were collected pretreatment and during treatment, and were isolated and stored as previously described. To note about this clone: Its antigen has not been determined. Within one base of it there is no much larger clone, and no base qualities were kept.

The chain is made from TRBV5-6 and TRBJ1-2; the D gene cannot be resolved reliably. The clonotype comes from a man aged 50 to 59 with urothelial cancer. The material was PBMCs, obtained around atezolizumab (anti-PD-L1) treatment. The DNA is TGTGCCAGCAGCTTCAAGACACCAACCTATCCCAACTATGGCTACACCTTC. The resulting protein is CASSFKTPTYPNYGYTF.